This passage covers 2 T cell receptor beta chains from one sample sequenced in a study of post-analysis software for immune sequencing data. Whole-study results and caveats: In patients, about 5 TRBV segments were more frequent than in controls, with TRBV5-6, TRBV5-1 and TRBV20-1 among them.

Their antigens remain unidentified. Tagging with unique molecular identifiers was a feature of the TCR beta cDNA libraries. TCRdb re-analysed the PCR reads in MiXCR, keeping a single row per CDR3 protein. The table has fewer than 850,000 distinct CDR3 sequences, 30% seen once. Sequencing was done on a sample of blood. Source of these receptors: a girl between 10 and 17 years old with multiple sclerosis.

The chain joins TRBV6-1 to TRBJ1-5, with no clear D. In germline, CDR1 is MNHNS, CDR2 SASEGT. V lost 2 bases and J lost 9, with 11 bases in between. The CDR3 covers 13 residues. Written as DNA, the CDR3 is TGTGCCAGCAGTGAATCAGCCATCGGGCCCCAGCATTTT. Protein product: CASSESAIGPQHF.

The table lists this clonotype with a few counts. The V and J genes are TRBV7-2 and TRBJ1-4; TRBD1 matches at 8 bases. V was pared by 1 base and J by 8 bases, with 6 bases of the junction left unmatched. This CDR3 region has 15 residues. The germline V gene encodes CDR1 SGHTA and CDR2 FQGNSA. CDR3 DNA: TGTGCCAGCAGCTTAGACCCAGGGGGCTGGGAAAAACTGTTTTTT. Its protein is CASSLDPGGWEKLFF.